Detailed here is one T cell receptor (beta chain). Its antigen remains unknown. TCRdb ran MiXCR on the RACE reads and lists one entry per CDR3 protein. The table records tens of thousands of distinct CDR3 sequences, around 12% of them present only once. Germline V gene lookup returns CDR1 MNHNS and CDR2 SASEGT. With 2 bases removed from V and 8 bases from J, the gap between germline ends came to 22 bases. The CDR3 has 17 residues. The time point here: patch test 3, about 24 weeks after DPC sensitization. This sample's treatment: therapeutic diphenylcyclopropenone sensitization with weekly scalp DPC. This entry is derived from a study of human T cells and chemical hapten exposure. Study-level background: Diagnoses of alopecia areata, totalis or universalis occurred in mostly female patients.

Overall study findings and caveats: Expanded TCRs made up significantly more big CDR3 similarity clusters than controls did.

This TCR derives from a man aged 25-45 years with alopecia areata. Some clones in this sample may be carry-over from other donors' samples. V gene TRBV6-1 combines with J gene TRBJ2-1; D may correspond to TRBD1 or TRBD2 (6 bases each). Specimen: whole blood, collected in connection with sensitization to the hapten diphenylcyclopropenone (DPC). The CDR3 DNA reads TGTGCCAGCAGTGAACTGGAGTGGGGGGCAAGTCTACATGAGCAGTTCTTC. Translating it yields CASSELEWGASLHEQFF.